A selection of T cell receptor beta chains follows, all from one sample in a study of blood T cell repertoires in COVID-19. Some clones are missing from TCRdb's copy, which holds only in-frame ones; the method was immunoSEQ multiplex PCR. The data show some 300,000 clones, 88% seen once. Sample: peripheral blood. These receptors came from a woman aged 30 to 39 who had recovered from COVID-19. CDR3s include the opening cysteine and the closing phenylalanine or tryptophan. A D gene is named only where the DNA matches it firmly. Not every row has a clone size; where given, it reads once, few, many or a size class.

- TRBJ2-1 TRBV28 - CASRQDSPGHNEQFF TGTGCCAGCAGACAGGACAGCCCTGGGCACAATGAGCAGTTCTTC
- TRBJ1-4 TRBV28 TRBD1 CASSSQGVVEKLFF TGTGCCAGCAGTTCACAGGGGGTTGTTGAAAAACTGTTTTTT
once TRBJ1-1 TRBV2 TRBD1 CASRGDSMNTEAFF TGTGCCAGCAGGGGGGACAGCATGAACACTGAAGCTTTCTTT
- TRBJ2-3 TRBV19 TRBD1 CASNEGGPYTDTQYF TGTGCCAGTAATGAAGGGGGCCCTTACACAGATACGCAGTATTTT
- TRBJ1-5 TRBV5-1 TRBD1 CASSLAGTGVNQPQHF TGCGCCAGCAGCTTGGCCGGGACAGGGGTCAATCAGCCCCAGCATTTT
- TRBJ2-1 TRBV18 - CASSPGAGGSYNEQFF TGTGCCAGCTCACCTGGGGCCGGGGGCTCCTACAATGAGCAGTTCTTC
- TRBJ2-7 TRBV5-1 TRBD1 CASSYRDRGNEQYF TGCGCCAGCAGCTACCGGGACAGGGGGAACGAGCAGTACTTC
once TRBJ1-5 TRBV7-3 - CASSVSGEAQHF TGTGCCAGCAGCGTGTCCGGGGAAGCCCAGCATTTT
- TRBJ1-2 TRBV7-9 - CASSYDSNYGYTF TGTGCCAGCAGCTACGACAGTAACTATGGCTACACCTTC
- TRBJ1-1 TRBV10-3 - CAISFPSGTAFF TGTGCCATCAGTTTCCCTTCTGGGACTGCTTTCTTT
few TRBJ1-6 TRBV6-5 - CASSNRVKPNSPLHF TGTGCCAGCAGCAACAGGGTAAAGCCCAATTCACCCCTCCACTTT
once TRBJ1-5 TRBV24-1 - CATSDPNREDQPQHF TGTGCCACCAGTGATCCCAACAGGGAAGATCAGCCCCAGCATTTT
- TRBJ1-1 TRBV11-3 - CASSSGYTEAFF TGTGCCAGCAGCTCCGGGTATACTGAAGCTTTCTTT
- TRBJ2-7 TRBV28 TRBD1 CASSRLDRVKSYEQYF TGTGCCAGCAGTCGATTAGACAGGGTTAAATCCTACGAGCAGTACTTC
- TRBJ2-1 TRBV28 TRBD2 CASLKTTSGYNEQFF TGTGCCAGCCTGAAAACGACTAGCGGATACAATGAGCAGTTCTTC
- TRBJ2-7 TRBV4-1 TRBD1 CASSQEGFSGQEYEQYF TGCGCCAGCAGCCAAGAGGGGTTTTCGGGACAGGAGTACGAGCAGTACTTC
medium-sized TRBJ2-2 TRBV6-2/TRBV6-3 TRBD1 CASSTTGQSGELFF TGTGCCAGCAGCACCACGGGACAGTCCGGGGAGCTGTTTTTT
- TRBJ1-3 TRBV30 - CAWKPHSGNTIYF TGTGCCTGGAAGCCCCACTCTGGAAACACCATATATTTT
few TRBJ2-5 TRBV4-2 - CASSQERAQYF TGTGCCAGCAGCCAAGAGCGGGCCCAGTACTTC
- TRBJ1-5 TRBV4-1 TRBD1 CASSPRQGPASNQPQHF TGCGCCAGCAGCCCCCGACAGGGGCCTGCTAGCAATCAGCCCCAGCATTTT
- TRBJ2-3 TRBV7-9 TRBD2 CASSLRGGLADTQYF TGTGCCAGCAGCCTGCGGGGGGGCCTTGCAGATACGCAGTATTTT
- TRBJ1-1 TRBV29-1 - CSVVGGNWAEAFF TGCAGCGTTGTTGGGGGGAATTGGGCTGAAGCTTTCTTT
- TRBJ2-5 TRBV30 TRBD2 CAWYSPLGEGQETQYF TGTGCCTGGTATTCTCCGTTAGGGGAGGGACAAGAGACCCAGTACTTC
many TRBJ2-2 TRBV4-2 TRBD1 CASSTGEGGGELFF TGTGCCAGCAGCACAGGGGAAGGGGGCGGGGAGCTGTTTTTT
- TRBJ1-1 TRBV11-1 - CASSLAGSLGTEAFF TGTGCCAGCAGCTTAGCGGGCAGCTTGGGCACTGAAGCTTTCTTT
few TRBJ1-2 TRBV2 - CASRYSEGYTF TGTGCCAGCAGATACAGTGAGGGCTACACCTTC
- TRBJ1-1 TRBV7-3 - CASARDMNTEAFF TGTGCCAGCGCCAGGGATATGAACACTGAAGCTTTCTTT
once TRBJ2-1 TRBV12-3/TRBV12-4 TRBD1 CASSTDRYEQFF TGTGCCAGCAGCACGGACAGGTATGAGCAGTTCTTC
once TRBJ1-2 TRBV4-2 - CASSQDRSVNYGYTF TGTGCCAGCAGCCAAGATCGATCAGTCAACTATGGCTACACCTTC
- TRBJ1-1 TRBV9 - CASSVGITEYSEAFF TGTGCCAGCAGCGTTGGTATCACAGAATACTCTGAAGCTTTCTTT
- TRBJ2-3 TRBV4-1 TRBD2 CASSRTDPGLGFTDTQYF TGCGCCAGCAGCCGGACAGACCCGGGACTAGGGTTCACAGATACGCAGTATTTT
- TRBJ2-5 TRBV6-5 TRBD1 CASSTYRGRTETQYF TGTGCCAGCAGTACCTACAGGGGAAGGACGGAGACCCAGTACTTC
- TRBJ2-5 TRBV6-5 - CASSPRGIGTQYF TGTGCCAGCAGTCCCCGGGGTATCGGGACCCAGTACTTC
- TRBJ2-7 TRBV9 TRBD1 CASSVKDRATYEQYF TGTGCCAGCAGCGTGAAGGACAGGGCCACCTACGAGCAGTACTTC
- TRBJ1-6 TRBV19 - CASSVDMSAYNSPLHF TGTGCCAGTAGTGTGGACATGAGCGCCTATAATTCACCCCTCCACTTT
once TRBJ1-6 TRBV30 TRBD1 CAWSTGGNSPLHF TGTGCCTGGTCGACAGGGGGTAATTCACCCCTCCACTTT
- TRBJ1-5 TRBV6-1 - CASSEVPGQPQHF TGTGCCAGCAGTGAAGTTCCGGGACAGCCCCAGCATTTT
- TRBJ1-2 TRBV28 TRBD1 CASSLPQGVNGYTF TGTGCCAGCAGTCTACCCCAGGGGGTTAACGGCTACACCTTC
- TRBJ2-7 TRBV5-1 - CASSLRQGSYEQYF TGCGCCAGCAGCTTGCGGCAGGGCTCCTACGAGCAGTACTTC
- TRBJ2-1 TRBV9 TRBD2 CASSVEGSLAGGWNEQFF TGTGCCAGCAGCGTAGAGGGCTCCCTAGCGGGGGGGTGGAATGAGCAGTTCTTC
- TRBJ1-2 TRBV6-5 TRBD1 CASSRRPGGMVGYTF TGTGCCAGCAGCCGGAGGCCAGGGGGCATGGTAGGCTACACCTTC
- TRBJ1-4 TRBV2 TRBD1 CASCRGTGSEKLFF TGTGCCAGCTGTCGCGGGACAGGGTCTGAAAAACTGTTTTTT
- TRBJ2-1 TRBV4-1 TRBD2 CASSFPSPDGTSLSEQFF TGCGCCAGCAGCTTCCCTAGCCCCGACGGGACTAGCCTCAGTGAGCAGTTCTTC
once TRBJ1-6 TRBV2 TRBD1 CASNSDRTNSPLHF TGTGCCAGCAATTCGGACAGGACGAATTCACCCCTCCACTTT
- TRBJ1-2 TRBV28 - CASSLSRMRNYGYTF TGTGCCAGCAGTTTATCGAGGATGAGGAACTATGGCTACACCTTC
- TRBJ2-5 TRBV19 - CATVRRGGETQYF TGTGCCACAGTAAGGAGGGGAGGAGAGACCCAGTACTTC
few TRBJ1-4 TRBV7-8 - CASSLERALSKEKLFF TGTGCCAGCAGCTTAGAGCGCGCCCTCTCAAAGGAAAAACTGTTTTTT